The clone carrying this T cell receptor beta chain was seen only a few times. Starting from 450 to 500 ng of total RNA, TCR beta cDNA was produced with a primer in the constant region. Slightly modified ARM-PCR served as the procedure for the TCR beta libraries. These libraries came from three rounds of nested multiplex PCR. A C-beta reverse primer was combined with TRBV1-TRBV30 forward primers in the first two PCR rounds, and each round had around 11 cycles. One entry per CDR3 protein, called by TCRdb with MiXCR from the multiplex PCR reads. The sample lists 300,000 to 350,000 distinct CDR3 sequences, around 50% occurring once. Blood RNA came from unsorted whole blood; germline DNA was also extracted. This entry belongs to a study of tumor-infiltrating lymphocytes in primary liver carcinoma. CDR3 length equals 17 residues. Germline V lookup: CDR1 MNHNS, CDR2 SASEGT. Trimming took 1 base from V and 2 from J, leaving 15 bases between them.

The receptor was derived from a woman aged 25 to 39 with primary liver carcinoma and hepatitis B virus infection. Sequenced sample: peripheral blood. The chain links TRBV6-1 to TRBJ2-1, with D tentatively TRBD2 (5 bases). CDR3: CASSEEAAEGPYNEQFF. The CDR3, as DNA: TGTGCCAGCAGTGAAGAAGCAGCGGAAGGCCCCTACAATGAGCAGTTCTTC.